Below, 6 T cell receptor beta chains from the same sample are listed, as sequenced in a study of T cells after yellow fever vaccination. A single record per CDR3 protein comes from TCRdb applying MiXCR to the 5' RACE reads. The repertoire includes some 670,000 distinct CDR3 sequences, more than 9% of them detected once, and just under 15% sits in the top ten. The sequencing used PBMCs, collected on the day of the yellow fever booster vaccination. The origin of the receptors is a man younger than 40 who received the YFV17D yellow fever vaccine.

This clonotype was observed a few times. The V gene is TRBV19, the J gene TRBJ1-1; D is perhaps TRBD1 (5 bases). The CDR3 is 12 amino acids. The germline V and J ends were trimmed by 6 bases and 7 bases, with 12 bases remaining between them. Germline V gene lookup returns CDR1 LNHDA and CDR2 SQIVND (reference sequence). DNA for the CDR3: TGTGCCAGTAGAAACAGGATAAATGAAGCTTTCTTT. This encodes CASRNRINEAFF. The full variable domain, in which reference TRBV19 and TRBJ1-1 provide the parts outside the CDR3, is DGGITQSPKYLFRKEGQNVTLSCEQNLNHDAMYWYRQDPGQGLRLIYYSQIVNDFQKGDIAEGYSVSREKKESFPLTVTSAQKNPTAFYLCASRNRINEAFFGQGTRLTVV.

This clonotype was picked up many times. The CDR3 bases are TGTGCCAGCAGCCAAGCGCTGATTGGACAGGACGAGCAGTACTTC. It encodes CASSQALIGQDEQYF. The chain links TRBV4-2 to TRBJ2-7, with 7 positions matching TRBD1. Trimming at V came to 1 base and at J to 5 bases, leaving 8 bases not matched to a gene. Germline-derived CDR1 and CDR2 are LGHNA and YNFKEQ. The CDR3 has 15 amino acids.

There are a few counts of this clonotype. The J gene is TRBJ2-1, the V gene TRBV20-1; 9 bases map to TRBD1. This CDR3 has 15 residues. Per germline, CDR1 DFQATT and CDR2 SNEGSKA (reference sequence). V lost 1 base, J lost 5 bases, and 6 bases stayed unmatched. As DNA, the CDR3 is TGCAGTGCTAGAGGCGGGACAGGGAAGGACAATGAGCAGTTCTTC. As protein: CSARGGTGKDNEQFF.

The rearrangement joins TRBV6-1 to TRBJ2-1; TRBD2 aligns across 9 bases. V trimming: 7 bases; J trimming: 4 bases; junction bases outside the gene matches: 8. CDR1 and CDR2 (germline): MNHNS, SASEGT. The CDR3 is 15 amino acids. The DNA for the CDR3 is TGTGCCAGCACTCCACAGACTAGCGGTTACAATGAGCAGTTCTTC. Its protein product is CASTPQTSGYNEQFF.

V and J are TRBV6-5 and TRBJ2-3, with D tentatively TRBD2 (5 bases). The CDR3 runs to 14 residues. The germline V and J ends were trimmed by 5 bases and 6 bases, with 15 bases remaining between them. Germline CDR1 and CDR2: MNHEY and SVGAGI. Here the CDR3 reads CASSNLLIADTQYF. In DNA form, the CDR3 reads TGTGCCAGCAGTAACTTACTGATAGCGGATACGCAGTATTTT.

This clonotype was found a few times. The chain recombines TRBV19 with TRBJ2-7; D possibly matches TRBD1 or TRBD2 (6 bases each). There are 14 residues in the CDR3. V was pared by 3 bases and J by 7 bases, with 16 bases between. The germline V gene encodes CDR1 LNHDA and CDR2 SQIVND (reference sequence). CDR3 sequence: CASSIFRGGGEQYF. The CDR3 DNA follows: TGTGCCAGTAGTATTTTCAGGGGAGGTGGTGAGCAGTACTTC.